The 28 T cell receptor beta chains listed next were all sequenced from one sample in a study of cytomegalovirus exposure and HLA in healthy donors. Amplification used 60 Vbeta primers and 13 Jbeta primers. Method: immunoSEQ multiplex PCR; TCRdb's copy keeps in-frame clones and lacks some. The sample consists of about 160,000 clones, about three quarters of them appearing once. The sequenced sample consisted of PBMCs. The receptor source for this set is a woman aged 25-40 years in good health and CMV-seronegative.

In this sample, this clone turned up a few times. This chain connects TRBV4-2 to TRBJ1-5; 7 bases fit TRBD1. CDR1 and CDR2 from the germline V gene are LGHNA and YNFKEQ. The CDR3 totals 16 residues. With V trimmed by 0 bases and J by 2 bases, 4 bases remained unmatched. The CDR3 sequence: CASSQDPRGGNQPQHF. The CDR3 nucleotides are TGTGCCAGCAGCCAAGATCCCAGGGGGGGCAATCAGCCCCAGCATTTT.

The chain has TRBV27 and TRBJ2-5; 14 bases map to TRBD2. CDR3 length: 17 residues. V trimming: 5 bases; J trimming: 5 bases; junction bases outside the gene matches: 10. Germline V gene data show CDR1 as MNHEY and CDR2 as SMNVEV (reference sequence). CDR3 protein: CASSPTGLAGVWETQYF. The DNA for the CDR3 is TGTGCCAGCAGTCCCACGGGACTAGCGGGAGTTTGGGAGACCCAGTACTTC.

The chain recombines TRBV5-4 with TRBJ2-1; D gene ambiguous. Trimming pared 2 bases from V and 4 bases from J, leaving 7 bases between. Looked up from germline, CDR1 is SGHNT and CDR2 is YYREEE (reference sequence). The CDR3 contains 13 residues. The CDR3 nucleotides are TGTGCCAGCAGCTTTGCGGATTACAATGAGCAGTTCTTC. The encoded protein is CASSFADYNEQFF. Full variable domain (rest looked up from reference TRBV5-4 and TRBJ2-1): ETGVTQSPTHLIKTRGQQVTLRCSSQSGHNTVSWYQQALGQGPQFIFQYYREEENGRGNFPPRFSGLQFPNYSSELNVNALELDDSALYLCASSFADYNEQFFGPGTRLTVL.

The chain carries TRBV6-1 and TRBJ2-3; D call uncertain. V was shortened by 1 base and J by 6 bases, with 8 bases between the two germline ends. Germline values: CDR1 MNHNS, CDR2 SASEGT. The CDR3 spans 13 residues. CDR3 in amino acids: CASSEGRGDTQYF. The CDR3 nucleotides are TGTGCCAGCAGTGAAGGTCGAGGCGATACGCAGTATTTT.

The chain joins TRBV7-6 to TRBJ2-5; 10 nucleotides agree with TRBD1. CDR1 and CDR2 (germline): SGHVS, FNYEAQ. The V segment lost 4 bases and the J segment 2 bases; nucleotides outside the gene matches: 1. The CDR3 has 14 residues. CDR3 nucleotides: TGTGCCAGCAGCTCGGACAGGGGGCAAGAGACCCAGTACTTC. It yields the protein CASSSDRGQETQYF.

The CDR3 sequence is CASSLPGTGIYEQYF. CDR3 nucleotides: TGTGCCAGCAGCCTACCGGGGACAGGGATCTACGAGCAGTACTTC. The J gene is TRBJ2-7, the V gene TRBV14, with TRBD1 identical over 9 bases. From germline, CDR1 is SGHDN and CDR2 FVKESK. The CDR3 is 15 residues long. The ends lost 4 bases at V and 3 bases at J; junction bases unmatched: 7.

The chain is built from TRBV18 and TRBJ1-4; TRBD1 aligns across 12 bases. The CDR3 loop spans 17 amino acids. Per the germline V gene, CDR1 is KGHSH and CDR2 is LQKENI. V shed 4 bases, J shed 6 bases, and the junction held 9 bases outside the gene matches. CDR3 nucleotides: TGTGCCAGCTCACATCCGGGACAGGGGGCGATAGATGAAAAACTGTTTTTT. This encodes CASSHPGQGAIDEKLFF. The variable domain in full, completed from reference TRBV18 and TRBJ1-4, reads NAGVMQNPRHLVRRRGQEARLRCSPMKGHSHVYWYRQLPEEGLKFMVYLQKENIIDESGMPKERFSAEFPKEGPSILRIQQVVRGDSAAYFCASSHPGQGAIDEKLFFGSGTQLSVL.

The gene calls are TRBV4-2 and TRBJ2-5, with 9 bases identical to TRBD1. The CDR3 covers 15 residues. Germline V gene data show CDR1 as LGHNA and CDR2 as YNFKEQ. Trimming took 2 bases from V and 2 from J; bases not matched to a gene: 3. CDR3 residues: CASSQRDREQETQYF. The CDR3 nucleotides read TGTGCCAGCAGCCAACGGGACAGGGAGCAAGAGACCCAGTACTTC.

This clone was found once. The chain employs TRBV14 and TRBJ2-3; D might be TRBD2 (7 bases). Trimming stripped 5 bases from V and 1 base from J, with 22 bases between. This CDR3 contains 18 residues. Germline CDR1 and CDR2: SGHDN and FVKESK. In DNA form, the CDR3 reads TGTGCCAGCAGCTACCCCCGGGGGGCCCGGGGGCGCACAGATACGCAGTATTTT. Translating it yields CASSYPRGARGRTDTQYF.

V and J are TRBV19 and TRBJ2-1; 8 bases fit TRBD2. Germline V lookup: CDR1 LNHDA, CDR2 SQIVND (reference sequence). The junction had 3 bases not matched to a gene; V was cut back by 5 bases and J by 3 bases. CDR3 length: 14 residues. The CDR3, as DNA: TGTGCCAGTAGTTCCAGCGGGGGCTACAATGAGCAGTTCTTC. As protein: CASSSSGGYNEQFF.

This chain uses TRBV4-3 with TRBJ2-2; 9 bases fit TRBD2. Germline CDR1 and CDR2: LGHNA and YSLEER. Trimming removed 3 bases from V and 1 base from J; junction bases left unmatched: 3. CDR3 length equals 16 residues. The CDR3 is CASSHQAGGNTGELFF. The CDR3 bases are TGCGCCAGCAGCCATCAAGCGGGGGGGAACACCGGGGAGCTGTTTTTT.

V and J are TRBV30 and TRBJ2-2; unclear D gene. CDR3 size: 14 residues. The V and J ends lost 0 bases and 3 bases respectively, with 8 bases between them. CDR1 and CDR2 from the germline V gene are GTSNPN and SVGIG (reference sequence). CDR3 sequence (DNA): TGTGCCTGGAGTGTAGGCGGATACACCGGGGAGCTGTTTTTT. Translating it yields CAWSVGGYTGELFF.

The chain carries TRBV5-4 and TRBJ2-1, with D possibly matching TRBD2 (6 bases). Germline V gene lookup returns CDR1 SGHNT and CDR2 YYREEE (reference sequence). V was shortened by 0 bases and J by 3 bases, with 10 bases between the two germline ends. The CDR3 contains 15 residues. In nucleotides, the CDR3 is TGTGCCAGCAGCTTGGCACTAGCAATCTACAATGAGCAGTTCTTC. Residues: CASSLALAIYNEQFF.

The chain uses TRBV4-3 and TRBJ2-5; 8 bases fit TRBD2. V was pared by 1 base and J by 3 bases, with 1 base of the junction left unmatched. Germline V gene sequence: CDR1 LGHNA, CDR2 YSLEER. The CDR3 length is 14 residues. The CDR3 is CASSQGGGKETQYF. DNA of the CDR3: TGCGCCAGCAGCCAAGGCGGGGGGAAAGAGACCCAGTACTTC.

J is TRBJ2-1 and V is TRBV14, with 11 positions matching TRBD2. The CDR3 spans 15 residues. Looked up from germline, CDR1 is SGHDN and CDR2 is FVKESK. V shed 2 bases, J shed 4 bases, and the junction held 1 base outside the gene matches. The CDR3: CASSQTSGGYNEQFF. DNA of the CDR3: TGTGCCAGCAGCCAAACTAGCGGGGGATACAATGAGCAGTTCTTC.

This clone was recorded once. The genes are TRBV2 and TRBJ1-1; 9 nucleotides match TRBD1. V was pared by 5 bases and J by 11 bases, with 12 bases of the junction left unmatched. The CDR3 has 14 residues. CDR1 and CDR2 (germline): SNHLY, FYNNEI. CDR3 sequence: CASSSTGTGPWAFF. CDR3 DNA: TGTGCCAGCAGTTCCACCGGGACAGGGCCTTGGGCTTTCTTT.

Only a few counts were recorded for this clone. The chain recombines TRBV5-4 with TRBJ2-1, with 8 bases that match TRBD2. Germline trimming cut 4 bases from V and 1 base from J; bases unmatched to any gene: 7. Germline lookup yields CDR1 SGHNT and CDR2 YYREEE (reference sequence). CDR3 length: 16 residues. CDR3 bases: TGTGCCAGCAGCCAACTAGCGGTTCAATCCTACAATGAGCAGTTCTTC. It translates to CASSQLAVQSYNEQFF. Together with reference TRBV5-4 and TRBJ2-1, the CDR3 gives the full variable domain: ETGVTQSPTHLIKTRGQQVTLRCSSQSGHNTVSWYQQALGQGPQFIFQYYREEENGRGNFPPRFSGLQFPNYSSELNVNALELDDSALYLCASSQLAVQSYNEQFFGPGTRLTVL.

This rearrangement joins TRBV6-5 to TRBJ2-1; 7 bases agree with TRBD2. Germline assignment: CDR1 MNHEY and CDR2 SVGAGI. The CDR3 loop spans 14 amino acids. The J segment lost 5 bases and the V segment lost 0 bases, leaving 1 base of the junction unmatched. This chain's CDR3 is CASSYSGLDNEQFF. As DNA, the CDR3 is TGTGCCAGCAGTTACTCTGGACTAGACAATGAGCAGTTCTTC.

In this sample, this clone turned up a few times. The genes are TRBV19 and TRBJ2-1, with 13 nucleotides matching TRBD2. Germline V gene data show CDR1 as LNHDA and CDR2 as SQIVND (reference sequence). After removal of 5 bases from V and 12 bases from J, the junction contained 22 bases not matched to a gene. The CDR3 has 19 residues. The CDR3 region is CASSPPTGRGTSGEGPQFF. In DNA form, the CDR3 reads TGTGCCAGTAGTCCCCCGACAGGGAGAGGGACTAGCGGGGAAGGACCGCAGTTCTTC.

The chain couples TRBV5-1 to TRBJ2-7, with D possibly TRBD2 on 5 matching bases. V lost 0 bases and J 0 bases, leaving 7 bases between the germline ends. This CDR3 has 14 amino acids. Germline-derived CDR1 and CDR2 are SGHRS and YFSETQ. The CDR3 bases are TGCGCCAGCAGCTTGGCCGGGGTCTCCTACGAGCAGTACTTC. This gives the protein CASSLAGVSYEQYF.

The chain links TRBV7-9 to TRBJ1-2, with D perhaps matching TRBD1 (5 bases). The CDR3 is made up of 14 amino acids. With 1 base removed from V and 6 bases from J, the gap between germline ends came to 12 bases. Germline V gene lookup returns CDR1 SEHNR and CDR2 FQNEAQ (reference sequence). The DNA of the CDR3 is TGTGCCAGCAGCTTAGGAGCAGGGTTAAATGGCTACACCTTC. Translating gives CASSLGAGLNGYTF.

This chain joins TRBV19 and TRBJ1-5, with D hard to call. V lost 3 bases, J lost 4 bases, and 10 bases lay in between. The CDR3 contains 14 residues. Germline V lookup: CDR1 LNHDA, CDR2 SQIVND (reference sequence). CDR3 DNA: TGTGCCAGTAGTATTGGTCAGGTGAATCAGCCCCAGCATTTT. Amino acid sequence: CASSIGQVNQPQHF.

The V call is TRBV2, the J call TRBJ2-5; 8 positions agree with TRBD1. Germline CDR1 is SNHLY and CDR2 is FYNNEI. The CDR3 is made up of 11 amino acids. Unmatched junction bases numbered 4, after V lost 6 bases and J lost 10 bases. The CDR3 loop reads CASRTGGFQYF. As DNA, the CDR3 is TGTGCCAGCAGAACAGGGGGATTCCAGTACTTC.

The gene calls are TRBV5-1 and TRBJ2-5, with TRBD1 matching 9 bases. The J call may not be correct, given that the DNA end is closer to TRBJ2-7. Germline V CDR1 and CDR2: SGHRS, YFSETQ. CDR3 length: 15 amino acids. The CDR3 reads CASSSLRQGDHEQYF. In DNA form, the CDR3 reads TGCGCCAGCAGCTCCCTTCGACAGGGGGACCACGAGCAGTACTTC.

This clone was picked up a small number of times. The CDR3 protein is CASSRSGQPQHF. The CDR3 DNA reads as TGTGCCAGCAGCAGGTCCGGGCAGCCCCAGCATTTT. The chain recombines TRBV7-2 with TRBJ1-5; D ambiguous. Trimming took off 5 bases at V and 7 bases at J, with 9 bases between the two ends. Germline loops: CDR1 SGHTA, CDR2 FQGNSA. The CDR3 extends over 12 amino acids.

This rearrangement joins TRBV7-8 to TRBJ1-1, with 8 bases fitting TRBD1. Germline CDR1 reads SGHVS; CDR2 reads FQNEAQ. V lost 5 bases, J lost 4 bases, and 15 bases stayed unmatched. The CDR3 has 17 amino acids. The CDR3 DNA follows: TGTGCCAGCAGCGTAAGGACAGGGCGTTCTATTATCACTGAAGCTTTCTTT. Translated: CASSVRTGRSIITEAFF.

The chain employs TRBV5-1 and TRBJ2-2; tentatively, D is TRBD1 (5 bases). This CDR3 has 15 amino acids. V gave up 1 base and J gave up 2 bases, with 9 bases separating them. The germline V gene has CDR1 SGHRS and CDR2 YFSETQ. The CDR3 nucleotides read TGCGCCAGCAGCTTGAACGGACACAACACCGGGGAGCTGTTTTTT. Protein product: CASSLNGHNTGELFF.

The sample holds a few counts of this clone. The rearrangement joins TRBV19 to TRBJ2-3, with 9 bases matching TRBD2. The CDR3 loop spans 16 amino acids. Germline lookup yields CDR1 LNHDA and CDR2 SQIVND (reference sequence). The trim removed 6 bases at V and 2 bases at J, leaving 9 bases unmatched. The CDR3: CASRPPAGGTTDTQYF. The DNA of the CDR3 is TGTGCCAGTAGACCCCCCGCGGGAGGGACCACAGATACGCAGTATTTT. The variable domain in full, completed from reference TRBV19 and TRBJ2-3, reads DGGITQSPKYLFRKEGQNVTLSCEQNLNHDAMYWYRQDPGQGLRLIYYSQIVNDFQKGDIAEGYSVSREKKESFPLTVTSAQKNPTAFYLCASRPPAGGTTDTQYFGPGTRLTVL.